Included here is one TCR beta chain sequence, with context. Its cognate antigen has yet to be identified. Nothing much larger sits one base from this clone, and base qualities are not available. Based on the germline V gene, the CDR1 and CDR2 sequences are SGHRS and YFSETQ. The CDR3 sequence holds 15 residues, the cysteine and phenylalanine included. The sequence is cut down to CDR3 DNA, 45 bases in frame from base 1. V was cut back by 0 bases and J by 4 bases, leaving a gap of 10 bases between them. This entry comes from a study of blood T cell repertoires in COVID-19 (dated by TCRdb to 2018 to 2021). About the full investigation: Samples from collaborators originated in the United States, Italy and Spain and spanned both the acute and convalescent phases of COVID-19. The material from the prospective study consisted of cDNA or gDNA derived from T cells, B-cell-depleted T cells, or PBMCs. The repertoires were released in a freely available public database meant as a resource for research on the immune response to SARS-CoV-2. The dataset comprised deeply sampled blood TCRbeta repertoires from subjects exposed to, actively infected with, or recovered from COVID-19. Samples came from the ongoing ImmuneRACE study (first 160 participants) plus 1,254 subjects from 6 global collaborators. Nearly every sample came with metadata listing a de-identified subject ID, COVID-19 status, age in years and sex. Where available, HLA class I and class II types were obtained from metadata supplied by the sample provider rather than from assay-based typing. Study-level results and caveats: The amount of clinical and demographic metadata varied by source and participant and was provided uncurated.

TCRbeta CDR3 regions were amplified from genomic DNA by means of the immunoSEQ Assay, a bias-controlled multiplex PCR. Processing in the source paper ran as follows. The number of nucleated cells in each sample was estimated by amplification of reference gene primers within the assay. Sequence reads were collapsed and filtered to measure the absolute abundance of every unique TCRbeta CDR3 rearrangement. For each sample, productive Simpson clonality was calculated as the square root of Simpson's diversity index across productive rearrangements. The immuneACCESS repertoire file appears here via TCRdb, limited to in-frame rearrangements. These files lack a portion of the clones; in checked studies, under half of the deficit traces to unresolved V genes, and the cause of the others is not known. That table gives V, J and clone size, and the DNA gave D and trimming. For this sample the table gives 140,000 to 150,000 clones, of which roughly 80% were detected only once. Roughly two fifths of the sample goes to the ten largest clones.

Collaborating institutions collected whole blood in K2EDTA tubes following their own protocols. For TCRbeta analysis, collaborator samples were shipped as frozen whole blood, as isolated PBMCs, or as DNA extracted from either sample type. Sample: peripheral blood. Recombination connected TRBV5-1 to TRBJ2-2; the D region possibly corresponds to TRBD1 (6 bases align). The TCR was taken from a human donor in a cohort sampled during active COVID-19. CDR3 reads: CASSLGQVVTGELFF. The DNA reads TGCGCCAGCAGCTTGGGACAGGTGGTCACCGGGGAGCTGTTTTTT.